A selection of T cell receptor beta chains follows, all from one sample in a study of CD8+CD57+ T cells in acquired aplastic anemia. TCRdb called the reads again in MiXCR, with one record for every CDR3 protein. The data hold approximately 270,000 distinct CDR3 sequences, with approximately 57% observed a single time. The sequencing input was sorted CD4+, CD8+, or CD8+CD57+ T cells (not recorded which) from PBMCs. Receptors were obtained from a human donor with severe aplastic anemia or a healthy control (not recorded which). Each CDR3 is given with its conserved first and last residue. The D gene is left open where the match is weak. Size tells how often a clone was seen (once, few, many) or the class of an expanded clone, and some rows leave it out.

>-|TRBV6-2/TRBV6-3|TRBJ1-2|TRBD1
TGTGCCTGCAGTTACGCGCCGGGACAGGGGATAGGTGGCTACACCTTC
CACSYAPGQGIGGYTF
>-|TRBV10-3|TRBJ1-2|-
TGTGCCATCAGTGAGGGGCAGGGAGCTAACTATGGCTACACCTTC
CAISEGQGANYGYTF
>many|TRBV5-1|TRBJ2-1|-
TGCGCCAGCAGCTTTGGACAGAGTTACAATGAGCAGTTCTTC
CASSFGQSYNEQFF
>-|TRBV7-6|TRBJ1-2|-
TGTGCCAGCAGCGTTCGGACAGAATCGGGCTACACCTTC
CASSVRTESGYTF
>-|TRBV25-1|TRBJ2-5|TRBD2
TGTGCCCTCGGACTAGCGGGGTTTCAAGAGACCCAGTACTTC
CALGLAGFQETQYF
>-|TRBV9|TRBJ2-2|-
TGTGCCACCAGTGGGACCGGGGAGCTGTTTTTT
CATSGTGELFF
>many|TRBV14|TRBJ1-4|TRBD1
TGTGCCAGCAGCCAAGAGGACAGGTCGGCCGTGGGACGCGAAAAACTGTTTTTT
CASSQEDRSAVGREKLFF
>many|TRBV11-2|TRBJ1-1|TRBD1
TGTGCCAGCAGCCAAATATGGACAGGGGGAATTAACTGGAACACTGAAGCTTTCTTT
CASSQIWTGGINWNTEAFF
>many|TRBV9|TRBJ2-5|TRBD2
TGTGCCAGCAGCGTAGAAGCGGGGGGGGGAGAGACCCAGTACTTC
CASSVEAGGGETQYF
>-|TRBV7-6|TRBJ2-2|TRBD1
TGTGCCAGCAGCGGCAACAGGGGGCGTGGTACCGGGGAGCTGTTTTTT
CASSGNRGRGTGELFF
>-|TRBV20-1|TRBJ2-1|TRBD2
TGCAGTGCGGAGGGACTAGCGGAATCCTACAATGAGCAGTTCTTC
CSAEGLAESYNEQFF